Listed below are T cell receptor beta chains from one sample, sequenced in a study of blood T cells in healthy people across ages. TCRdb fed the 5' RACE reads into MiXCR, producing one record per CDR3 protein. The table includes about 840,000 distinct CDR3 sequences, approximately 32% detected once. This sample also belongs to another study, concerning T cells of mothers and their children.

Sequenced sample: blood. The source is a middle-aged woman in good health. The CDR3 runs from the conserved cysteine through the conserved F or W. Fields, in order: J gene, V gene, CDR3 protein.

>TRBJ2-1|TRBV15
CATSSGTSAHNEQFF
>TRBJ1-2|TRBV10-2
CASSERAGNGYTF
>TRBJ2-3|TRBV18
CASSPPRGAPSTDTQYF
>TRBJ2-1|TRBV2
CASSWDRAHNEQFF
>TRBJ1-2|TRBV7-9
CASSYSRDSKSANYGYTF
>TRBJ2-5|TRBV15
CATSREMLGLLYF
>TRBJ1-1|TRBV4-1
CASSQDVDTEAFF
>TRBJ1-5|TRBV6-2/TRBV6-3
CASMALRANQPQHF
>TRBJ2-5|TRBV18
CASSPALAGGSETQYF
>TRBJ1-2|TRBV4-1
CASSQGTGLGGGYTF
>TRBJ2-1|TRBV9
CASSFSKNEQFF
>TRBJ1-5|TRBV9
CASSAEQGNQPQHF
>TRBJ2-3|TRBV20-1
CSARGGSGDTQYF
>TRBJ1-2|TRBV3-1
CASSQDRTYTF
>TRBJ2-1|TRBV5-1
CASSPLLAGVILRSYNEQFF
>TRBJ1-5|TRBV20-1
CSARQPDRADQPQHF
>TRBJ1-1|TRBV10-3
CAISDRDMNTEAFF